What follows are 8 T cell receptor beta chains derived from one specimen sequenced in a study of T cells after yellow fever vaccination. TCRdb fed the 5' RACE reads into MiXCR, producing one record per CDR3 protein. This table has 250,000 to 400,000 distinct CDR3 sequences, around 4.4% appearing once. Here the sequenced sample was PBMCs, taken 15 days after the yellow fever booster vaccination. These receptor sequences come from a man aged 18-30 years who received the YFV17D yellow fever vaccine.

Many counts were recorded for this clonotype. The chain joins TRBV27 to TRBJ2-7; no reliable D call. There are 10 residues in the CDR3. V was cut by 9 bases and J by 3 bases, with 6 bases left in between. Per the germline V gene, CDR1 is MNHEY and CDR2 is SMNVEV (reference sequence). The DNA for the CDR3 is TGTGCCAGGGCCCTCTACGAGCAGTACTTC. As protein: CARALYEQYF.

This clonotype was found many times. This chain connects TRBV4-2 to TRBJ2-3, with 11 bases that match TRBD1. The CDR3 has 15 residues. Germline lookup yields CDR1 LGHNA and CDR2 YNFKEQ. The junction had 3 bases not matched to a gene; V was cut back by 2 bases and J by 5 bases. CDR3 nucleotides: TGTGCCAGCAGCCAAATGGGACAGGGGGTAGATACGCAGTATTTT. It specifies CASSQMGQGVDTQYF.

V is TRBV7-2 and J is TRBJ2-2; 9 nucleotides align to TRBD1. The germline V gene encodes CDR1 SGHTA and CDR2 FQGNSA. Trimming at V came to 5 bases and at J to 5 bases, leaving 6 bases not matched to a gene. The CDR3 sequence is 15 residues long. The CDR3 loop reads CASSPDRGRTGELFF. DNA for the CDR3: TGTGCCAGCAGCCCGGACAGGGGCCGGACCGGGGAGCTGTTTTTT.

This clonotype was recorded a few times. The rearrangement links TRBV7-8 to TRBJ2-5, with D possibly being TRBD1 (6 bases). CDR1 is SGHVS, CDR2 FQNEAQ, per germline. V was clipped by 4 bases and J by 2 bases, with 14 bases between them. There are 15 residues in the CDR3. This CDR3 is CASSSSTGSQETQYF. The CDR3 region has the DNA TGTGCCAGCAGCTCAAGTACAGGGAGTCAAGAGACCCAGTACTTC.

A few counts support this clonotype. The chain's CDR3 is CASSLGRTGGGRGYTF. The CDR3 DNA reads TGTGCCAGCAGTTTAGGGAGGACAGGGGGCGGTCGTGGCTACACCTTC. The chain employs TRBV12-3 or TRBV12-4 and TRBJ1-2, with 11 nucleotides matching TRBD1. After removal of 1 base from V and 7 bases from J, the junction contained 8 bases not matched to a gene. The CDR3 is made up of 16 amino acids.

In this sample, this clonotype turned up many times. The chain links TRBV7-3 to TRBJ2-3; D not certain. The CDR3 loop spans 13 amino acids. With 3 bases removed from V and 6 bases from J, the gap between germline ends came to 10 bases. From germline, CDR1 is SGHTA and CDR2 FQGTGA. The DNA of the CDR3 is TGTGCCAGCAGCTTGAGTCGGTGGGATACGCAGTATTTT. It translates to CASSLSRWDTQYF.

The chain uses TRBV27 and TRBJ1-1, with unresolved D. V lost 8 bases and J lost 3, with 19 bases in between. CDR3 size: 15 residues. In germline, CDR1 is MNHEY, CDR2 SMNVEV (reference sequence). CDR3 DNA sequence: TGTGCCAGCGTAAGACCTGGATATGGGGACACTGAAGCTTTCTTT. Protein: CASVRPGYGDTEAFF.

The chain has TRBV7-9 and TRBJ1-2, with D hard to call. This CDR3 contains 11 residues. V was cut by 5 bases and J by 9 bases, with 10 bases left in between. CDR1 and CDR2 from the germline V gene are SEHNR and FQNEAQ (reference sequence). In DNA, the CDR3 is TGTGCCAGCAGCCCGAGTGACCGCTACACCTTC. Protein sequence: CASSPSDRYTF.